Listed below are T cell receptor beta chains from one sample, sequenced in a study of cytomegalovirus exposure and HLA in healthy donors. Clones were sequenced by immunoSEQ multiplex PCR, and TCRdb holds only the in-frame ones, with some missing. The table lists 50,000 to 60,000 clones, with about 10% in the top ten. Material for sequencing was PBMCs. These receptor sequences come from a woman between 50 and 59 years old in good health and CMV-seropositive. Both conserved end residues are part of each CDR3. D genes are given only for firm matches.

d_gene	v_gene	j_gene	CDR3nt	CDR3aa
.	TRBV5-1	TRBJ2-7	TGCGCCAGCAGCTTTGGGACATTGGGTGTCTCAACCTCGAGGTCCGACGAGCAGTACTTC	CASSFGTLGVSTSRSDEQYF
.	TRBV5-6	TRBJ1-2	TGTGCCAGCAGCTGGACGGACACTAACTATGGCTACACCTTC	CASSWTDTNYGYTF
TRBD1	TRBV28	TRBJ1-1	TGTGCCAGCAGTTTATTGGGGACAGTCGCTATGAACACTGAAGCTTTCTTT	CASSLLGTVAMNTEAFF
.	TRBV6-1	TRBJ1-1	TGTGCCAGCAGTGCCAGGTTGGAGAACACTGAAGCTTTCTTT	CASSARLENTEAFF
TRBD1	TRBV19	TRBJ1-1	TGTGCCAGTAGTACGACAGGGAGGAACACTGAAGCTTTCTTT	CASSTTGRNTEAFF
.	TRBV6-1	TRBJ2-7	TGTGCCAGCAGTGAAGTAGGGACACCTTCCTACGAGCAGTACTTC	CASSEVGTPSYEQYF
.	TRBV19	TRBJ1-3	TGTGCCAGTAGTATACCGGGGTCCGGAAACACCATATATTTT	CASSIPGSGNTIYF
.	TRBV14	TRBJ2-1	TGTGCCAGCAGCCAAAGGAGGAGTAACAATGAGCAGTTCTTC	CASSQRRSNNEQFF
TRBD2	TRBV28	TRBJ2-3	TGTGCCAGCAGTTCGGGGACATTCTTACGGACTAGCGGGAGACCAGATACGCAGTATTTT	CASSSGTFLRTSGRPDTQYF
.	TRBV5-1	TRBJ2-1	TGCGCCAGCAGCTTGGCTAGCACGGACAATGAGCAGTTCTTC	CASSLASTDNEQFF
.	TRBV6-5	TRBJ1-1	TGTGCCAGCAGTTTGACAGAGAACACTGAAGCTTTCTTT	CASSLTENTEAFF
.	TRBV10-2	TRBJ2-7	TGCGCCAGCAGTGAGTCGGAGTTCAGGGCCTACGAGCAGTACTTC	CASSESEFRAYEQYF
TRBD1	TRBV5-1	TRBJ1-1	TGCGCCAGCAGCTTGACAGGGGGGAACACTGAAGCTTTCTTT	CASSLTGGNTEAFF
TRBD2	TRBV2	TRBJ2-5	TGTGCCAGCAAAGGAGCGGGGGGAGAGACCCAGTACTTC	CASKGAGGETQYF
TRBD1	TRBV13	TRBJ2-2	TGTGCCAGCAGCGGGGGGACAGGGGGCTTGAACACCGGGGAGCTGTTTTTT	CASSGGTGGLNTGELFF
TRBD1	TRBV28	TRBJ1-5	TGTGCCAGCAGTACAATGACAGGGGAGGGCAATCAGCCCCAGCATTTT	CASSTMTGEGNQPQHF
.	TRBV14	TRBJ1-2	TGTGCCAGCAGCCAAGATAAGGGGTCTGGCTACACCTTC	CASSQDKGSGYTF
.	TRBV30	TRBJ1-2	TGTGCCTGGAGTGTACGAAGAGGGGCGGGATTGAACTATGGCTACACCTTC	CAWSVRRGAGLNYGYTF
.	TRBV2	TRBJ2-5	TGTGCCAGCAGTGTCTCAGAGACCCAGTACTTC	CASSVSETQYF
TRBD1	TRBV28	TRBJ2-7	TGTGCCAGCAGTTCACCCTCGGGACAGGGACCCGAGCAGTACTTC	CASSSPSGQGPEQYF
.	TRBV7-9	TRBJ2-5	TGTGCCAGCAGCTACCTAGGGGGTAACCAAGAGACCCAGTACTTC	CASSYLGGNQETQYF
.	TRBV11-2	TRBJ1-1	TGTGCCAGTGCCACAGCCTCCACCAACTCCGAATTCTTT	CASATASTNSEFF
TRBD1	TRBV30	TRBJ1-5	TGTGCCTGGGGGGGGACAGGGGGTCAGCCCCAGCATTTT	CAWGGTGGQPQHF
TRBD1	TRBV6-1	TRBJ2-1	TGTGCCAGCAGTGAAGCCGGGACAGGTTCCTACAATGAGCAGTTCTTC	CASSEAGTGSYNEQFF
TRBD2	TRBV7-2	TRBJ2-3	TGTGCCAGCAGCTTAGCGCTGTCAGCGGGGACGTATACAGATACGCAGTATTTT	CASSLALSAGTYTDTQYF
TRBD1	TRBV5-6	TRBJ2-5	TGTGCCAGCAGCAACGGACAGGGCCAAGAGACCCAGTACTTC	CASSNGQGQETQYF
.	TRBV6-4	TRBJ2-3	TGTGCCAGCAGTGATGAGCAGACTAGCACAGATACGCAGTATTTT	CASSDEQTSTDTQYF
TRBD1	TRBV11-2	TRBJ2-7	TGTGCCAGCAGCTTAGGAACAGGGGGGTTCCTCTCCTACGAGCAGTACTTC	CASSLGTGGFLSYEQYF
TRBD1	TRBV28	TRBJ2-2	TGTGCCAGCAGTTCAGGGGACAGGGGGGAGCTGTTTTTT	CASSSGDRGELFF
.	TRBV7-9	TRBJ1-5	TGTGCCAGCAGCTTAGTTACGACAACTAATCAGCCCCAGCATTTT	CASSLVTTTNQPQHF
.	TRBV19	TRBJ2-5	TGTGCCAGTAGTATCGGCCTGACTGGGGAGACCCAGTACTTC	CASSIGLTGETQYF
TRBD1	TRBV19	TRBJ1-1	TGTGCCACCCGACCGGGACAGGGGCGTTTTATCATGGGATCGAACACTGAAGCTTTCTTT	CATRPGQGRFIMGSNTEAFF
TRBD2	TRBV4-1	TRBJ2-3	TGCGCCAGCAGCCAGGGACTAGCGGGAGGAGAGGATACGCAGTATTTT	CASSQGLAGGEDTQYF
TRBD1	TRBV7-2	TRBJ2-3	TGTGCCAGCAGCCCCGGCGGGACAGGGTGGGCAGATACGCAGTATTTT	CASSPGGTGWADTQYF
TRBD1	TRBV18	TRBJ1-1	TGTGCCAGCACCGGGACAGGGAACACTGAAGCTTTCTTT	CASTGTGNTEAFF
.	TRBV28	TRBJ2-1	TGTGCCAGCAGTTTCGATCAGGGGTTCTACAATGAGCAGTTCTTC	CASSFDQGFYNEQFF
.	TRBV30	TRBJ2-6	TGTGCCTGGATGGGACACCACACCCCGCTATCTGGGGCCAACGTCCTGACTTTC	CAWMGHHTPLSGANVLTF